The 19 T cell receptor beta chains listed next were all sequenced from one sample in a study of response to subunit inactivated influenza vaccine. TCRdb ran MiXCR on the RT-PCR reads and lists one entry per CDR3 protein. Of hundreds of thousands of distinct CDR3 sequences listed, approximately 7.1% were seen once; the top ten hold approximately 13%. Here the sequenced sample was PBMCs from blood, taken around 25 months after vaccination. The receptors were sampled from a man between 50 and 69 years old who received an inactivated influenza vaccine.

This clonotype was counted between two and nine times. This chain joins TRBV12-3 or TRBV12-4 and TRBJ2-4, with D perhaps TRBD1 (6 bases). This CDR3 has 16 residues. The V and J ends lost 2 bases and 0 bases respectively, with 11 bases between them. The CDR3 region is CASSLFGQLAKNIQYF. The CDR3 coding sequence is TGTGCCAGCAGTTTATTCGGACAGCTAGCCAAAAACATTCAGTACTTC.

Comments on this clonotype: The germline gene is not matched at one end of the junction; a read error may be the cause. The V and J genes are TRBV4-1 and TRBJ1-5; possible D gene TRBD1, 5 bases. The germline V gene encodes CDR1 MGHRA and CDR2 YSYEKL. This CDR3 has 14 residues. CDR3 DNA: TGCGCCGGCAGCCAAGCGGGGCCCCATCAGCCCCAGCATTTT. Protein: CAGSQAGPHQPQHF.

The V and J genes are TRBV4-1 and TRBJ2-5; 12 nucleotides match TRBD2. J gave up 5 bases and V 5 bases, and 6 bases lay outside the gene matches. Germline lookup yields CDR1 MGHRA and CDR2 YSYEKL. There are 15 residues in the CDR3. DNA of the CDR3: TGCGCCAGCAGCTCCCCCGGGACTAGCGGGGAGACCCAGTACTTC. Protein: CASSSPGTSGETQYF.

This clonotype has only a few counts. V is TRBV5-8 and J is TRBJ2-5; 10 bases are shared with TRBD1. The V gene end was trimmed by 2 bases and the J gene end by 0 bases; junction bases not matched to a gene: 4. The CDR3 contains 16 residues. From germline, CDR1 is SGHTS and CDR2 YDEGEE. This CDR3 reads CASSLPGQGYQETQYF. The CDR3 nucleotides read TGTGCCAGCAGCTTACCGGGACAGGGGTACCAAGAGACCCAGTACTTC.

V usage is TRBV18 and J usage is TRBJ2-1, with D possibly matching TRBD2 (5 bases). V lost 6 bases, J lost 0 bases, and 15 bases lay in between. The CDR3 is made up of 16 amino acids. The V gene's germline CDR1 is KGHSH and CDR2 LQKENI. Written as DNA, the CDR3 is TGTGCCAGCTCTCCCCAGGACTGGAGCTCCTACAATGAGCAGTTCTTC. Encoded protein: CASSPQDWSSYNEQFF.

This clonotype was observed many times. The chain is built from TRBV10-2 and TRBJ1-2; no definite D call. This CDR3 comprises 14 residues. Per germline, CDR1 WSHSY and CDR2 SAAADI. Trimming removed 10 bases at V and 1 base at J, with 16 bases between. DNA for the CDR3: TGCGCCACCGCGGGCGCGGGGATTAACTATGGCTACACCTTC. Its protein is CATAGAGINYGYTF.

In its sample, this clonotype was seen a few times. J is TRBJ2-5 and V is TRBV24-1; possible D gene TRBD1, 6 bases. Trimming took off 0 bases at V and 4 bases at J, with 8 bases between the two ends. The CDR3 loop spans 14 amino acids. From germline, CDR1 is KGHDR and CDR2 SFDVKD. CDR3 in amino acids: CATSDLTGIETQYF. DNA of the CDR3: TGTGCCACCAGTGATTTGACAGGGATAGAGACCCAGTACTTC.

The table lists this clonotype with many counts. This chain connects TRBV2 to TRBJ2-7; D unresolved. Trimming took off 8 bases at V and 5 bases at J, with 13 bases between the two ends. Germline V gene data show CDR1 as SNHLY and CDR2 as FYNNEI. The CDR3 extends over 12 amino acids. This CDR3 reads CASGPHTHEQYF. CDR3 coding DNA: TGTGCCAGCGGTCCCCATACCCACGAGCAGTACTTC.

This clonotype has a handful of counts. This rearrangement joins TRBV20-1 to TRBJ2-2; weak D call: TRBD2 (5 bases). CDR1 and CDR2 (germline): DFQATT, SNEGSKA (reference sequence). Trimming stripped 3 bases from V and 1 base from J, with 9 bases between. The CDR3 spans 14 residues. CDR3 protein: CSASRELNTGELFF. The DNA of the CDR3 is TGCAGTGCTAGTCGGGAATTGAACACCGGGGAGCTGTTTTTT.

This clonotype was counted ten times or more. The chain combines TRBV7-2 with TRBJ2-4; D may be TRBD1 (6 bases). V was trimmed by 2 bases and J by 6 bases, leaving 8 bases between them. Germline CDR1 and CDR2: SGHTA and FQGNSA. The CDR3 contains 13 residues. Here the CDR3 reads CASSLQGSNIQYF. CDR3 nucleotide sequence: TGTGCCAGCAGCTTACAGGGGTCAAACATTCAGTACTTC. The complete variable domain, with remaining parts taken from reference TRBV7-2 and TRBJ2-4, reads GAGVSQSPSNKVTEKGKDVELRCDPISGHTALYWYRQSLGQGLEFLIYFQGNSAPDKSGLPSDRFSAERTGGSVSTLTIQRTQQEDSAVYLCASSLQGSNIQYFGAGTRLSVL.

This clonotype was recorded at least ten times. The V call is TRBV5-1, the J call TRBJ2-1; D possibly corresponds to TRBD2 (5 bases). The CDR3 contains 17 residues. Germline CDR1 is SGHRS and CDR2 is YFSETQ. V lost 1 base, J lost 0 bases, and 14 bases lay in between. CDR3 residues: CASSLSTGLSSYNEQFF. The CDR3 DNA reads as TGCGCCAGCAGCTTGTCAACGGGATTGAGCTCCTACAATGAGCAGTTCTTC.

This clonotype was seen only a few times. The chain carries TRBV20-1 and TRBJ2-2; weak D call: TRBD2 (5 bases). The CDR3 has 15 amino acids. The V and J ends lost 6 bases and 0 bases respectively, with 14 bases between them. In germline, CDR1 is DFQATT, CDR2 SNEGSKA (reference sequence). CDR3: CSAHQLVANTGELFF. The CDR3 DNA is TGCAGTGCCCACCAACTAGTTGCGAACACCGGGGAGCTGTTTTTT.

This clonotype was found many times. CDR3 sequence reads: CASSLDPSGSFFF. CDR3 bases: TGTGCCAGCAGCTTAGATCCTAGCGGGAGTTTTTTCTTC. The V call is TRBV11-2, the J call TRBJ2-1; 10 nucleotides line up with TRBD2. Losses at the gene ends were 0 bases for V and 16 bases for J; bases not matched to a gene: 6. CDR1 and CDR2 from the germline V gene are SGHAT and FQNNGV. There are 13 residues in the CDR3.

This clonotype has a count of ten or more. The chain recombines TRBV30 with TRBJ2-2, with D possibly being TRBD2 (6 bases). The V and J ends lost 0 bases and 4 bases respectively, with 15 bases between them. Germline V CDR1 and CDR2: GTSNPN, SVGIG (reference sequence). The CDR3 is made up of 16 amino acids. CDR3 DNA sequence: TGTGCCTGGAGTGTACTGGGTAGCGGAGGCACCGGGGAGCTGTTTTTT. Residues: CAWSVLGSGGTGELFF.

The sample holds many counts of this clonotype. The chain links TRBV20-1 to TRBJ2-3; 8 bases map to TRBD1. Germline trimming cut 6 bases from V and 5 bases from J; bases unmatched to any gene: 13. This CDR3 is built from 15 residues. Germline CDR1 is DFQATT and CDR2 is SNEGSKA (reference sequence). This chain's CDR3 is CSAIKLQGVRDTQYF. The CDR3 DNA sequence: TGCAGTGCCATTAAACTACAGGGGGTAAGAGATACGCAGTATTTT.

In its sample, this clonotype was seen many times. An end of the junction differs from the germline gene, which may be a read error. The V gene is TRBV5-5, the J gene TRBJ1-1; 10 bases match TRBD1. The CDR3 loop spans 13 amino acids. Germline V gene sequence: CDR1 SGHKS, CDR2 YYEKEE (reference sequence). CDR3 amino acids: CASSLDRGTEAFF. As DNA, the CDR3 is TGTGCCAGCAGTTTGGACAGGGGGACTGAAGCTTTCTTT.

This clonotype has more than one count but fewer than ten. V is TRBV20-1 and J is TRBJ2-3; maybe TRBD1 (6 bases). Between the trimmed V and J ends, which lost 2 bases and 5 bases, there was a span of 17 bases. This CDR3 has 15 residues. Germline V lookup: CDR1 DFQATT, CDR2 SNEGSKA (reference sequence). CDR3 DNA sequence: TGCAGTGCTAGAATTCCCTCAGGGGCAGGAGATACGCAGTATTTT. Translating gives CSARIPSGAGDTQYF.

The table lists this clonotype with many counts. The rearrangement uses TRBV14 and TRBJ1-2, with D maybe TRBD1 (6 bases). CDR1 is SGHDN and CDR2 is FVKESK in the germline V gene. V was shortened by 2 bases and J by 5 bases, with 9 bases between the two germline ends. The CDR3 runs to 13 residues. The CDR3 spells CASSQFRGYGYTF. The CDR3 DNA reads TGTGCCAGCAGCCAATTCAGGGGTTATGGCTACACCTTC.

This clonotype was observed a few times. The genes are TRBV29-1 and TRBJ2-5; TRBD2 aligns across 7 bases. This CDR3 is built from 14 residues. V lost 6 bases, J lost 5 bases, and 12 bases stayed unmatched. CDR1 SQVTM and CDR2 ANQGSEA come from the germline V gene. This chain's CDR3 is CSVVPPGGSETQYF. CDR3 nucleotides: TGCAGCGTCGTCCCCCCGGGAGGTAGCGAGACCCAGTACTTC.